The rows below give T cell receptor beta chains drawn from one sample of a study of CD8+ T cells in alopecia areata. Libraries were prepared by immunoSEQ multiplex PCR; TCRdb keeps only in-frame clonotypes and omits some of them. The sample yields about 60,000 clones, around 46% seen once. The sample was CD8+ T cells sorted from blood, taken at approximately week 36, from a patient treated with tofacitinib. The source of these receptors is a human donor with alopecia areata. CDR3s include the opening cysteine and the closing phenylalanine or tryptophan. Each record gives: CDR3 DNA, CDR3 protein, J gene, V gene, D gene, clone size. The D gene is left open where the match is weak. Only part of the rows carry a size: once, few, many, or a class if the clone is expanded.

TGCGCCAGCAGCTGGACAGGGGACTATGGCTACACCTTC,CASSWTGDYGYTF,TRBJ1-2,TRBV5-1,TRBD1,.
TGTGCCTGGACTACAGGGACTGAAGCTTTCTTT,CAWTTGTEAFF,TRBJ1-1,TRBV30,.,.
TGCGCCAGCACCACAGGGGACGAGCAGTACTTC,CASTTGDEQYF,TRBJ2-7,TRBV5-1,TRBD1,.
TGTGCCAGCAGCAAAAAGGGGGTGGCTGTTGAGACCCAGTACTTC,CASSKKGVAVETQYF,TRBJ2-5,TRBV21-1,.,.
TGCGCCAGCAGCCAAGAGGTTAGAGATGAGCAGTTCTTC,CASSQEVRDEQFF,TRBJ2-1,TRBV4-1,.,once
TGCGCCAGCAGCCAAGAGAGTGGCACAGATACGCAGTATTTT,CASSQESGTDTQYF,TRBJ2-3,TRBV4-3,.,few
TGTGCCAGCAGTCTCGGGACAGGGGACACAGATACGCAGTATTTT,CASSLGTGDTDTQYF,TRBJ2-3,TRBV27,TRBD1,.
TGCAGCGTTCTCGGAGTCCTTGCGGAGCAGTTCTTC,CSVLGVLAEQFF,TRBJ2-1,TRBV29-1,.,few
TGTGCCACCCTGAATACGGGAAGGAGCAATCAGCCCCAGCATTTT,CATLNTGRSNQPQHF,TRBJ1-5,TRBV6-1,.,few
TGTGCCAGCAGTCTGGGACAGGGGGTTGGGGAGCAGTACTTC,CASSLGQGVGEQYF,TRBJ2-7,TRBV27,TRBD1,once
TGTGCCAGCAGCCCAACATCGGGACAGAAATATGGCTACACCTTC,CASSPTSGQKYGYTF,TRBJ1-2,TRBV5-5,TRBD1,many
TGCGCCAGCAGCCAAGAGCGGGAGTGGAACACCGGGGAGCTGTTTTTT,CASSQEREWNTGELFF,TRBJ2-2,TRBV11-2,TRBD2,.
TGTGCCAGCAGCTACCCCGGGACAGAAAGCACAGATACGCAGTATTTT,CASSYPGTESTDTQYF,TRBJ2-3,TRBV5-4,TRBD1,.
TGCGCCAGCAGCCAAGATAAAGGGGGCTTCACTGAAGCTTTCTTT,CASSQDKGGFTEAFF,TRBJ1-1,TRBV4-1,TRBD1,.
TGCAGCGCAGAGGGAGCCAAAAACATTCAGTACTTC,CSAEGAKNIQYF,TRBJ2-4,TRBV29-1,.,.
TGTGCCAGCAGGGCGGGAGGTCCCTACGAGCAGTACTTC,CASRAGGPYEQYF,TRBJ2-7,TRBV7-9,TRBD2,few
TGTGCCAGCAGCTTAGACAGGGTGGGCACTGAAGCTTTCTTT,CASSLDRVGTEAFF,TRBJ1-1,TRBV7-2,.,.
TGTGCCAGCAGCTTAGGACTAGCGGGGAATCCAGATACGCAGTATTTT,CASSLGLAGNPDTQYF,TRBJ2-3,TRBV7-9,TRBD2,.
TGTGCCAGCAGCGGGAAGATACGGGGGAATACGCGGGAGACCCAGTACTTC,CASSGKIRGNTRETQYF,TRBJ2-5,TRBV11-2,.,once
TGTGCCAGCAGCTTTAGTCTCCCACTGGAGACCCAGTACTTC,CASSFSLPLETQYF,TRBJ2-5,TRBV7-2,.,.
TGTGCCAGCAGTTCGCTAGCGGGAGGCCGGGAGCAGTTCTTC,CASSSLAGGREQFF,TRBJ2-1,TRBV27,TRBD2,.
TGCAGCGTTGATACCCGAAACACCATATATTTT,CSVDTRNTIYF,TRBJ1-3,TRBV29-1,.,.
TGTGCCAGCAGTGAAGGCATTAGCCCCGGAGAGCAGTTCTTC,CASSEGISPGEQFF,TRBJ2-1,TRBV6-4,.,few
TGTGCCAGCAGCTACGAGGGCATGAACACTGAAGCTTTCTTT,CASSYEGMNTEAFF,TRBJ1-1,TRBV28,.,few
TGTGCCTGGAGACAGGGGGCTCAAGCTAACTATGGCTACACCTTC,CAWRQGAQANYGYTF,TRBJ1-2,TRBV30,TRBD1,few
TGCAGCGTAGCCGGGACTAGCGGGACTGGCGAGCAGTACTTC,CSVAGTSGTGEQYF,TRBJ2-7,TRBV29-1,TRBD2,.
TGCAGCGCGGAGGCAGGGGCGCGGACTGAAGCTTTCTTT,CSAEAGARTEAFF,TRBJ1-1,TRBV29-1,.,few
TGTGCCAGCAGCTCCACTATTGCAGTCCAAGAGACCCAGTACTTC,CASSSTIAVQETQYF,TRBJ2-5,TRBV11-2,.,.
TGTGCCAGCAGCGTGGGGACTCCAACCTACGAGCAGTACTTC,CASSVGTPTYEQYF,TRBJ2-7,TRBV9,.,.
TGTGCCACCAGCAGAGATAGAGAGACCCAGTACTTC,CATSRDRETQYF,TRBJ2-5,TRBV15,.,.
TGTGCCAGCACCACATCAGGCCCAGATGAGCAGTTCTTC,CASTTSGPDEQFF,TRBJ2-1,TRBV11-2,.,few
TGCAGCGTTGAGTCGGGCGAGCAGTACTTC,CSVESGEQYF,TRBJ2-7,TRBV29-1,.,few
TGTGCCAGCAGCACGAGTTCGGAGCAGTACTTC,CASSTSSEQYF,TRBJ2-7,TRBV7-9,.,few
TGTGCCACCAGCCTCGACAGCACTGAAGCTTTCTTT,CATSLDSTEAFF,TRBJ1-1,TRBV15,.,few
TGTGCCATCAGTGAGTCTGTTGTCGGTCGCTACGAGCAGTACTTC,CAISESVVGRYEQYF,TRBJ2-7,TRBV10-3,.,many
TGTGCCAGCAGCCCTAGTCCCTCTTACAATGAGCAGTTCTTC,CASSPSPSYNEQFF,TRBJ2-1,TRBV7-3,.,.
TGTGCCAGCAGCTTGGGACCGTACCCCCCCAATGAGCAGTTCTTC,CASSLGPYPPNEQFF,TRBJ2-1,TRBV5-6,.,.
TGCGCCAGCAGCCAAGTCGAACTAGCGGACAATGAGCAGTTCTTC,CASSQVELADNEQFF,TRBJ2-1,TRBV4-1,TRBD2,.
TGTGCCAGCAGTTACGGGTTGGGCGGCTACGAGCAGTACTTC,CASSYGLGGYEQYF,TRBJ2-7,TRBV27,.,.
TGTGCCAGCAGCCCAGGGAGGATCAATCAGCCCCAGCATTTT,CASSPGRINQPQHF,TRBJ1-5,TRBV14,.,few
TGTGCCAGCTCACCACCGTCTGGGAGCTCCTACGAGCAGTACTTC,CASSPPSGSSYEQYF,TRBJ2-7,TRBV18,.,few
TGTGCCAGCAATATAGCCGGGACCAGCTCCTACGAGCAGTACTTC,CASNIAGTSSYEQYF,TRBJ2-7,TRBV13,.,.